The present TCR beta chain was sequenced within a study of blood T cells in healthy people across ages. The CDR3 totals 12 residues. CDR1 GTSNPN and CDR2 SVGIG come from the germline V gene (reference sequence). Germline trimming cut 5 bases from V and 6 bases from J; bases unmatched to any gene: 4. With a J-beta primer mix and a sample-barcoded 5' primer, a second PCR ran about 7 to 12 cycles. TCRdb reprocessed the 5' RACE reads with MiXCR, giving one entry per CDR3 protein. The data hold about a million distinct CDR3 sequences, with roughly 43% observed a single time. The V gene is TRBV30, the J gene TRBJ1-1, with 9 bases identical to TRBD1. Sequenced input: blood. This clonotype originated in a man aged 25-45 years in good health. CDR3 sequence (DNA): TGTGCCTGGGGGACAGGGACCCCTGAAGCTTTCTTT. This sequence encodes CAWGTGTPEAFF.